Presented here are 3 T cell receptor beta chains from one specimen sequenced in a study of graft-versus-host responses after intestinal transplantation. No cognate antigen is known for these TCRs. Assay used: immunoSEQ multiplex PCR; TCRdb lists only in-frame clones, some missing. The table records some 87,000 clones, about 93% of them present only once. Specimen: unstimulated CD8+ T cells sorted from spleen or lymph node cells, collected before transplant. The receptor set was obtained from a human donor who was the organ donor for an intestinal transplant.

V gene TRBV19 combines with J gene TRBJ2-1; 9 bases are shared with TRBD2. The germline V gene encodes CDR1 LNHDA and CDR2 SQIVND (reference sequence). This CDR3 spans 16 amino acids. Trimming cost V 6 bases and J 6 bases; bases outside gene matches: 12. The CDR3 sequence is CASSLRLAAVVNEQFF. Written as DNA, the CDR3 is TGTGCCAGTAGCCTCAGACTAGCGGCGGTGGTCAATGAGCAGTTCTTC.

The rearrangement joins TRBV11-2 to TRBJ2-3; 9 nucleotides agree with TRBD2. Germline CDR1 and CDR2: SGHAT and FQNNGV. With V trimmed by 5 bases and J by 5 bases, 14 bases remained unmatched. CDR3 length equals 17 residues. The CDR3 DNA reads TGTGCCAGCAGCGCACCCAGGGGCGGGGGGGCATTAGATACGCAGTATTTT. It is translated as CASSAPRGGGALDTQYF.

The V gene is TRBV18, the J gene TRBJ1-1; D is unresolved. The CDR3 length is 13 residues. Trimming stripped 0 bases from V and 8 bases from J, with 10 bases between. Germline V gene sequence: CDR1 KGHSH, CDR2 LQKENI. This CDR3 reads CASSPPAGVEAFF. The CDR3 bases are TGTGCCAGCTCACCACCCGCGGGTGTCGAAGCTTTCTTT.